Listed below are T cell receptor beta chains from one sample, sequenced in a study of vaccination effects on CD4 cells after COVID-19. These TCRs are of unknown antigen specificity. Sequencing was performed with immunoSEQ multiplex PCR; in TCRdb, only in-frame clones are kept and a portion is missing. The sample has about 35,000 clones; roughly 65% are singletons. The starting material was CD4+ T cells from PBMCs cultured without peptide, obtained before COVID-19 vaccination. The receptors here all came from a human donor who received a COVID-19 vaccine. Each CDR3 is given with its conserved first and last residue. A D gene is named only where the DNA matches it firmly. The listing skips clone size in some rows; elsewhere it reads once, few, many or a size class.

D gene: -; V gene: TRBV19; clone size: -; J gene: TRBJ1-2; CDR3 protein: CASSPSQGYIYGYTF; CDR3 DNA: TGTGCCAGTAGTCCGTCACAGGGCTACATCTATGGCTACACCTTC
D gene: -; V gene: TRBV7-8; clone size: once; J gene: TRBJ2-3; CDR3 protein: CASSLGPLLGGTDTQYF; CDR3 DNA: TGTGCCAGCAGCTTAGGGCCGCTCTTGGGGGGCACAGATACGCAGTATTTT
D gene: -; V gene: TRBV5-1; clone size: few; J gene: TRBJ1-2; CDR3 protein: CASSEGTLSYGYTF; CDR3 DNA: TGCGCCAGCAGCGAGGGGACATTGTCATATGGCTACACCTTC
D gene: TRBD1; V gene: TRBV29-1; clone size: -; J gene: TRBJ2-1; CDR3 protein: CSVTWTGVGNEQFF; CDR3 DNA: TGCAGCGTTACCTGGACAGGGGTGGGCAATGAGCAGTTCTTC
D gene: -; V gene: TRBV18; clone size: -; J gene: TRBJ1-5; CDR3 protein: CASSTLGGAGQPQHF; CDR3 DNA: TGTGCCAGCTCTACCCTGGGGGGTGCGGGTCAGCCCCAGCATTTT
D gene: TRBD2; V gene: TRBV6-4; clone size: -; J gene: TRBJ2-1; CDR3 protein: CASSLAGDSNEQFF; CDR3 DNA: TGTGCCAGCAGTCTAGCGGGAGATAGCAATGAGCAGTTCTTC
D gene: -; V gene: TRBV2; clone size: -; J gene: TRBJ1-4; CDR3 protein: CASSPRVWGNEKLFF; CDR3 DNA: TGTGCCAGCAGTCCCAGGGTATGGGGAAATGAAAAACTGTTTTTT
D gene: -; V gene: TRBV18; clone size: -; J gene: TRBJ2-3; CDR3 protein: CASSPAGGGTDTQYF; CDR3 DNA: TGTGCCAGCTCACCAGCAGGGGGAGGGACAGATACGCAGTATTTT
D gene: -; V gene: TRBV5-4; clone size: -; J gene: TRBJ2-5; CDR3 protein: CASSRLGETQYF; CDR3 DNA: TGTGCCAGCAGCCGGTTAGGAGAGACCCAGTACTTC
D gene: TRBD1; V gene: TRBV4-1; clone size: -; J gene: TRBJ2-5; CDR3 protein: CASSQEAADRGEETQYF; CDR3 DNA: TGCGCCAGCAGCCAAGAGGCCGCGGACAGGGGTGAAGAGACCCAGTACTTC
D gene: TRBD2; V gene: TRBV4-1; clone size: -; J gene: TRBJ2-2; CDR3 protein: CASSQFALIAGGQTGELFF; CDR3 DNA: TGCGCCAGCAGCCAATTTGCATTAATAGCGGGGGGCCAGACCGGGGAGCTGTTTTTT
D gene: TRBD2; V gene: TRBV7-2; clone size: few; J gene: TRBJ2-5; CDR3 protein: CASSYVSGGAVETQYF; CDR3 DNA: TGTGCCAGCAGCTACGTTAGCGGGGGGGCGGTTGAGACCCAGTACTTC
D gene: TRBD1; V gene: TRBV5-4; clone size: -; J gene: TRBJ1-6; CDR3 protein: CASSARQGARNSPLHF; CDR3 DNA: TGTGCCAGCAGCGCAAGACAGGGGGCAAGGAATTCACCCCTCCACTTT
D gene: TRBD2; V gene: TRBV5-4; clone size: few; J gene: TRBJ2-2; CDR3 protein: CASSLSGLAGGPNTGELFF; CDR3 DNA: TGTGCCAGCAGCTTGTCAGGTCTAGCGGGGGGCCCTAACACCGGGGAGCTGTTTTTT